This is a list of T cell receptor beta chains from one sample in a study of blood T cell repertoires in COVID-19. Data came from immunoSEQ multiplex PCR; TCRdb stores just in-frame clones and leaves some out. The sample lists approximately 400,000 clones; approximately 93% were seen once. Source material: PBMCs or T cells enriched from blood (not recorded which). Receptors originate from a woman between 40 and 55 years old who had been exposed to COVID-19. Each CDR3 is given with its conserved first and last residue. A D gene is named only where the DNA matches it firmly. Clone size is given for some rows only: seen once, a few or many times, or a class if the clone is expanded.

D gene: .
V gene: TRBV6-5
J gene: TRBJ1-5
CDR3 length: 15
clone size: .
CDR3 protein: CASRGGTTHNQPQHF
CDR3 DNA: TGTGCCAGCAGAGGGGGAACCACGCACAATCAGCCCCAGCATTTT

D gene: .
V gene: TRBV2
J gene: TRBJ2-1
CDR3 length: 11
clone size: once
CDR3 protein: CASSESSPQFF
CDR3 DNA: TGTGCCAGCAGTGAATCTAGTCCTCAGTTCTTC

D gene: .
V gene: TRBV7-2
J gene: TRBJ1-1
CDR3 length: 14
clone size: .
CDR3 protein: CASSLDRLGTEAFF
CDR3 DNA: TGTGCCAGCAGCTTAGACCGACTGGGCACTGAAGCTTTCTTT

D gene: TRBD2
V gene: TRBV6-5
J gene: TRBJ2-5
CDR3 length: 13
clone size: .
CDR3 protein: CASRRERQETQYF
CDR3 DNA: TGTGCCAGCAGGCGGGAGAGGCAAGAGACCCAGTACTTC

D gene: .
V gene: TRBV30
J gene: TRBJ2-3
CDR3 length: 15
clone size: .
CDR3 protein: CAWSGLGGTTDTQYF
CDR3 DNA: TGTGCCTGGAGCGGCCTGGGCGGGACCACAGATACGCAGTATTTT

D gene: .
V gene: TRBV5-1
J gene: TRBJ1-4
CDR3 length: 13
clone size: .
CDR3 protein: CASSPRANEKLFF
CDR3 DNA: TGCGCCAGCAGCCCGAGGGCTAATGAAAAACTGTTTTTT

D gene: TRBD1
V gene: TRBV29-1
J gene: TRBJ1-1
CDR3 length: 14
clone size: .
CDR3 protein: CSAYDRQGNTEAFF
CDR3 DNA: TGCAGCGCTTACGACCGACAGGGGAACACTGAAGCTTTCTTT

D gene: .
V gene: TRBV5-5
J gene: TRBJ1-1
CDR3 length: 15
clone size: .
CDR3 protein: CASSWDPGDYTEAFF
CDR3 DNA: TGTGCCAGCAGCTGGGACCCAGGGGATTACACTGAAGCTTTCTTT

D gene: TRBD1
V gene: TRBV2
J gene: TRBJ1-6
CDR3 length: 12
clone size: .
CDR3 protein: CASGQGNSPLHF
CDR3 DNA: TGTGCCAGCGGACAGGGTAATTCACCCCTCCACTTT

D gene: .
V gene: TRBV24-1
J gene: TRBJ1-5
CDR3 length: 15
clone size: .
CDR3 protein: CATSDSTVFNQPQHF
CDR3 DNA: TGTGCCACCAGTGACTCGACAGTCTTCAATCAGCCCCAGCATTTT

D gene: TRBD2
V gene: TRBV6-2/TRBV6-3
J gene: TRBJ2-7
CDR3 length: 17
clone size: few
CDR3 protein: CASSYPFSGGDSYEQYF
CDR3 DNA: TGTGCCAGCAGTTACCCCTTTAGCGGGGGCGACTCCTACGAGCAGTACTTC

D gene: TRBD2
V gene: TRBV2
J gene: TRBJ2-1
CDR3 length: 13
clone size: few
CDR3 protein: CASKAGVIDEQFF
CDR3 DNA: TGTGCCAGCAAGGCGGGAGTGATCGATGAGCAGTTCTTC

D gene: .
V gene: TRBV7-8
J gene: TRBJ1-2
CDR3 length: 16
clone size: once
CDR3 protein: CASSLKRTDIYYGYTF
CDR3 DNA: TGTGCCAGCAGCTTAAAGAGGACAGACATTTACTATGGCTACACCTTC

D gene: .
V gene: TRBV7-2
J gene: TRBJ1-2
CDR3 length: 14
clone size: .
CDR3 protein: CASSLNPTGYGYTF
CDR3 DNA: TGTGCCAGCAGCTTAAACCCTACAGGCTATGGCTACACCTTC

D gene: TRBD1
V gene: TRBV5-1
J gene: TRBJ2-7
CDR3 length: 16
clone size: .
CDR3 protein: CASSSGTGQGFAEQYF
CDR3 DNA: TGCGCCAGCAGCTCGGGGACGGGACAGGGTTTCGCCGAGCAGTACTTC

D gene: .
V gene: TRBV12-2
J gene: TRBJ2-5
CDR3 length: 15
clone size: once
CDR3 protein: CASRLARGFRETQYF
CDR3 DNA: TGTGCAAGTCGCTTAGCAAGAGGGTTCCGAGAGACCCAGTACTTC

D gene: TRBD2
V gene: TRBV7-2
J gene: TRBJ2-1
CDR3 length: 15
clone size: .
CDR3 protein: CASSLTSGVYNEQFF
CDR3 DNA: TGTGCCAGCAGCTTGACTAGCGGAGTCTACAATGAGCAGTTCTTC

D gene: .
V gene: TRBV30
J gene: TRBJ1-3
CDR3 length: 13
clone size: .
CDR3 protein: CAWNGESGNTIYF
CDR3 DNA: TGTGCCTGGAATGGGGAGTCTGGAAACACCATATATTTT

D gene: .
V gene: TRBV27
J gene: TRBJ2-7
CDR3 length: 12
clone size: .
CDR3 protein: CASSLTGYEQYF
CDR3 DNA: TGTGCCAGCAGTTTAACGGGCTACGAGCAGTACTTC

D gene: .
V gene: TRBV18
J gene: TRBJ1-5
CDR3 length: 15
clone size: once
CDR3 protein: CASSQTGMGNQPQHF
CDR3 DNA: TGTGCCAGCTCACAAACAGGGATGGGCAATCAGCCCCAGCATTTT

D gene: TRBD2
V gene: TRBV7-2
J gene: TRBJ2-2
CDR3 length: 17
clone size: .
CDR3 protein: CASSLDLWRGYTGELFF
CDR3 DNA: TGTGCCAGCAGCTTAGACTTGTGGCGGGGGTACACCGGGGAGCTGTTTTTT

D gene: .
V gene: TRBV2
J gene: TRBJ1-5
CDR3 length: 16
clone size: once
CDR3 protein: CASREDRAYSNQPQHF
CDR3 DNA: TGTGCCAGCAGGGAGGACAGAGCTTATAGCAATCAGCCCCAGCATTTT

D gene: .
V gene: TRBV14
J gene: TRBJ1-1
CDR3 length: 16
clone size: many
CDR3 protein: CASSLMHLGGNAEAFF
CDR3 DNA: TGTGCCAGCAGCCTCATGCATTTGGGGGGGAATGCTGAAGCTTTCTTT

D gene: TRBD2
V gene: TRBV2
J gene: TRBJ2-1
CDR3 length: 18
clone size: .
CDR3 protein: CASSARTSGRRSYNEQFF
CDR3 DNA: TGTGCCAGCAGTGCTCGGACTAGCGGGAGACGAAGCTACAATGAGCAGTTCTTC

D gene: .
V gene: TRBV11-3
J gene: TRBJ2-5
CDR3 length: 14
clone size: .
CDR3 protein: CASSLRTKAETQYF
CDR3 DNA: TGTGCCAGCAGCTTAAGGACTAAGGCAGAGACCCAGTACTTC

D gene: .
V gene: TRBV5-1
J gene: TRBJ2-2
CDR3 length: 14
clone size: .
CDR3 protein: CASSGGIDTGELFF
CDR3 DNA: TGCGCCAGCAGTGGAGGGATTGACACCGGGGAGCTGTTTTTT

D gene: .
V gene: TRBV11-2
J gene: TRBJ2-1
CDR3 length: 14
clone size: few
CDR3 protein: CASSRTLSYNEQFF
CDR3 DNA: TGTGCCAGCAGCAGGACTCTATCCTACAATGAGCAGTTCTTC

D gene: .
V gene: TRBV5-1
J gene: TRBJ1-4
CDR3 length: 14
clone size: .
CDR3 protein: CASSPLATNEKLFF
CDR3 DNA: TGCGCCAGCAGCCCTTTGGCTACTAATGAAAAACTGTTTTTT

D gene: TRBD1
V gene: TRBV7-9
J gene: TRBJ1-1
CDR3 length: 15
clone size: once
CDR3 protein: CASSSTGQMNTEAFF
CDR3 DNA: TGTGCCAGCAGTTCGACAGGGCAAATGAACACTGAAGCTTTCTTT

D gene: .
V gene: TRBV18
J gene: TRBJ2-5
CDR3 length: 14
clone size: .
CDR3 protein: CASSPLGGQETQYF
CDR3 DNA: TGTGCCAGCTCACCACTTGGCGGGCAAGAGACCCAGTACTTC

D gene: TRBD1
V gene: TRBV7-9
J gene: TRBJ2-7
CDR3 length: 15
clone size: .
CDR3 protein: CASSSDRDSSYEQYF
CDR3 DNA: TGTGCCAGCAGCTCCGACCGGGACAGCTCCTACGAGCAGTACTTC

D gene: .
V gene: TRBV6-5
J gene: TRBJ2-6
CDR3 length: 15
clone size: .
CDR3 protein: CASSYSGTGANVLTF
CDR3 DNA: TGTGCCAGCAGTTACTCAGGGACAGGGGCCAACGTCCTGACTTTC

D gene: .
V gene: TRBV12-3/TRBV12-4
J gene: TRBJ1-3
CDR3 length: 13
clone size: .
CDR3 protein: CASRGLSGNTIYF
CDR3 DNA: TGTGCCAGCAGGGGGCTGTCTGGAAACACCATATATTTT

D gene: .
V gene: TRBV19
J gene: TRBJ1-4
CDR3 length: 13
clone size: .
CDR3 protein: CASSPDRREKLFF
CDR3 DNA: TGTGCCAGTAGTCCCGACAGACGCGAAAAACTGTTTTTT

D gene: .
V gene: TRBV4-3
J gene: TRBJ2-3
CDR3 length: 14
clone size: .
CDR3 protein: CASSHRGFTDTQYF
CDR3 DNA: TGCGCCAGCAGCCACAGGGGTTTCACAGATACGCAGTATTTT

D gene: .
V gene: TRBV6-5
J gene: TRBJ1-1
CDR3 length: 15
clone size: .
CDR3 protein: CASSYGGTVNTEAFF
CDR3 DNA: TGTGCCAGCAGTTACGGGGGGACCGTAAACACTGAAGCTTTCTTT

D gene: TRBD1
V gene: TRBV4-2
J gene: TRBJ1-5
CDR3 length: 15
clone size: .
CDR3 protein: CASRSTQGAIQPQHF
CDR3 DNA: TGTGCCAGCAGATCTACTCAGGGGGCAATTCAGCCCCAGCATTTT

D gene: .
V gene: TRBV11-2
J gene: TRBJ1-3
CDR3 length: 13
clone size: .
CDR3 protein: CASGGASGNTIYF
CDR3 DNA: TGTGCCAGCGGGGGGGCCTCTGGAAACACCATATATTTT

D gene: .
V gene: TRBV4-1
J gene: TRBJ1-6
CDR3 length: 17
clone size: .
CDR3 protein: CASSLSQGSLLNSPLHF
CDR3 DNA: TGCGCCAGCAGCCTATCCCAGGGTTCACTACTTAATTCACCCCTCCACTTT

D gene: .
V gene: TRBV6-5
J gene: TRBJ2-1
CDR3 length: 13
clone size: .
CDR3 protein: CASSGTGFGEQFF
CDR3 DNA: TGTGCCAGCAGCGGAACAGGGTTCGGTGAGCAGTTCTTC

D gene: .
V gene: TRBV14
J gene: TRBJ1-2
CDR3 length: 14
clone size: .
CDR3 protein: CASSQVGGGYGYTF
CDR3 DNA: TGTGCCAGCAGCCAAGTTGGGGGCGGGTATGGCTACACCTTC

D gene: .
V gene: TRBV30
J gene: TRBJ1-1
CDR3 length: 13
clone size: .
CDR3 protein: CAWSGQLNTEAFF
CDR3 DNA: TGTGCCTGGAGCGGACAGTTGAACACTGAAGCTTTCTTT

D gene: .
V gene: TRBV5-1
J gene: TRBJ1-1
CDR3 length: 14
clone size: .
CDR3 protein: CASSEVAKDSEAFF
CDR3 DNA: TGCGCCAGCAGCGAAGTAGCCAAGGACTCTGAAGCTTTCTTT

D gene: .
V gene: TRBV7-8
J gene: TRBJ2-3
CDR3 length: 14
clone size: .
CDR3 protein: CASSPDRLTDTQYF
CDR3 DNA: TGTGCCAGCAGCCCTGACAGGCTCACAGATACGCAGTATTTT

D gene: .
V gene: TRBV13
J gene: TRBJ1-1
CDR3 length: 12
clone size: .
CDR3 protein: CASSRTALEAFF
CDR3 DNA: TGTGCCAGCAGTCGGACAGCGCTTGAAGCTTTCTTT

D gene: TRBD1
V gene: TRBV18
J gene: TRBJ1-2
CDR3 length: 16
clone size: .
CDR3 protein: CASSPGTGVGNYGYTF
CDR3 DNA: TGTGCCAGCTCACCCGGGACAGGGGTAGGGAACTATGGCTACACCTTC

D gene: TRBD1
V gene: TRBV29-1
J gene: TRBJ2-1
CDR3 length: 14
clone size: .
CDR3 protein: CSVELQGIYNEQFF
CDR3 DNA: TGCAGCGTTGAGCTACAGGGGATCTACAATGAGCAGTTCTTC

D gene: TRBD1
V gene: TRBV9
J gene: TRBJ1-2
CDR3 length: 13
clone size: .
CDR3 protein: CASSHDRVDGYTF
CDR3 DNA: TGTGCCAGCAGCCACGACAGGGTGGACGGCTACACCTTC

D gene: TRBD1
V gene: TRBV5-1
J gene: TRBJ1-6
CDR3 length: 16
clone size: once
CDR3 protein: CASSSGQGMGNSPLHF
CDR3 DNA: TGCGCCAGCAGCTCGGGACAGGGGATGGGTAATTCACCCCTCCACTTT

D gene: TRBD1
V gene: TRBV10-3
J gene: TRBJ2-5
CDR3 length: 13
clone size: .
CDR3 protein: CAIKGQGKETQYF
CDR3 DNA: TGTGCCATCAAGGGACAGGGGAAAGAGACCCAGTACTTC

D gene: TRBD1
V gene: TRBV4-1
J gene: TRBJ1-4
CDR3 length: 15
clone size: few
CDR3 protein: CASSKTGTGIEKLFF
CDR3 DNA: TGCGCCAGCAGCAAGACCGGGACAGGGATTGAAAAACTGTTTTTT

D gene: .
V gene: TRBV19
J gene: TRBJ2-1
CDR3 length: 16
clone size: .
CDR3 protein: CASSIDRGGDLNEQFF
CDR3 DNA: TGTGCCAGTAGTATAGATAGGGGGGGAGATCTCAATGAGCAGTTCTTC